These T cell receptor beta chains were read from a single sample in a study of PD-1 blockade in classical Hodgkin lymphoma. Assay: immunoSEQ multiplex PCR; the TCRdb copy retains only in-frame clones and omits some. Among tens of thousands of clones listed, about 80% were seen once. The sequences come from peripheral blood mononuclear cells (PBMCs), collected before the fourth cycle of nivolumab. All receptors come from a human donor with classical Hodgkin lymphoma. The CDR3 runs from the conserved cysteine through the conserved F or W.

15 | TRBJ2-7 | TRBV5-1 | CASSGGNRPPYEQYF
14 | TRBJ1-5 | TRBV7-9 | CASSPAGGPQPQHF
16 | TRBJ2-3 | TRBV2 | CASSVPKLAGTDTQYF
15 | TRBJ2-7 | TRBV30 | CAWSSAGAQALREYF
11 | TRBJ2-7 | TRBV29-1 | CSVEVKYEQYF
12 | TRBJ2-5 | TRBV18 | CASSPFGETQYF
15 | TRBJ1-5 | TRBV7-2 | CASSFYRDQRQPQHF
15 | TRBJ1-2 | TRBV27 | CASSRSGTGGVGYTF
13 | TRBJ1-1 | TRBV6-1 | CATKKPEDTEAFF
12 | TRBJ2-5 | TRBV5-8 | CASSRRGETQYF
14 | TRBJ2-5 | TRBV6-6 | CASTSDAYRETQYF
17 | TRBJ2-3 | TRBV5-1 | CASSLDPGSPSTDTQYF
14 | TRBJ1-1 | TRBV29-1 | CSVEGGGADTEAFF
14 | TRBJ2-7 | TRBV6-1 | CASKILARESEQYF
17 | TRBJ2-1 | TRBV7-8 | CASSRFRRGIQKGEQFF
15 | TRBJ2-7 | TRBV4-1 | CASSQDWGGYYEQYF
15 | TRBJ2-7 | TRBV4-3 | CASSQDPRGRDEQYF
13 | TRBJ2-7 | TRBV2 | CASNNRIDYEQYF
15 | TRBJ2-6 | TRBV15 | CATSRDRAGANVLTF
14 | TRBJ2-7 | TRBV25-1 | CASSRGTGAYEQYF
16 | TRBJ1-3 | TRBV5-1 | CASSRDTTASGNTIYF
15 | TRBJ1-3 | TRBV5-4 | CASSLDISGGNTIYF
16 | TRBJ2-7 | TRBV12-1 | CASSFSPGTQDYEQYF
16 | TRBJ2-3 | TRBV5-1 | CARSWAGGGATDTQYF
15 | TRBJ1-5 | TRBV6-1 | CASSEGSGGNQPQHF
16 | TRBJ1-2 | TRBV4-2 | CASSQGGDDANYGYTF
14 | TRBJ2-3 | TRBV7-3 | CASSPTQAGDTQYF
16 | TRBJ2-5 | TRBV9 | CASSAHGQGASETQYF
14 | TRBJ1-1 | TRBV13 | CASAQTGGNTEAFF
14 | TRBJ2-7 | TRBV5-1 | CASSLGLGPYEQYF
16 | TRBJ2-7 | TRBV27 | CASSLLRHGGTYEQYF
12 | TRBJ1-2 | TRBV27 | CASSGAGYGYTF
15 | TRBJ2-1 | TRBV5-1 | CASSLVGNSYNEQFF
15 | TRBJ2-3 | TRBV5-1 | CASSQDSISTDTQYF
17 | TRBJ2-1 | TRBV5-1 | CASSSSQGTVPWDEQFF
14 | TRBJ2-1 | TRBV6-1 | CASKSGGSYNEQFF
15 | TRBJ2-7 | TRBV6-1 | CASRPEQGGSYEQYF
15 | TRBJ1-2 | TRBV19 | CASSSRQGTFYGYTF
14 | TRBJ1-2 | TRBV6-5 | CASTSTTGVGGYTF
14 | TRBJ1-4 | TRBV10-1 | CASRYSATNEKLFF
20 | TRBJ2-1 | TRBV27 | CASPKLGTSGGVRPSNEQFF